This T cell receptor beta chain was profiled in a study of regulatory T cells in long-lasting Graves disease. The CDR3 is made up of 14 amino acids. V gave up 7 bases and J gave up 3 bases; unmatched junction bases: 4. From germline, CDR1 is MDHEN and CDR2 SYDVKM. Described time point: newly diagnosed GD, antithyroid drugs for less than 3 months. With RNA extracted from PBMCs as input, the TCR library was made. This clonotype was counted ten times or more. As yet, its antigen is unknown. HTBI primers from iRepertoire and Arm-PCR of CDR3 regions yielded the TCR beta libraries. TCRdb called the multiplex PCR reads again in MiXCR, with one record for every CDR3 protein. The table has hundreds of thousands of distinct CDR3 sequences, roughly 15% seen once. Study outcomes and limitations: Persistent patients had more shared public clonotypes (under 3,000) than new patients (approximately 970). Segments TRBV28, TRBJ1-2 and TRBJ2-5 showed preferential usage in persistent disease.

This same sample was also part of a study on T cells in Graves' hyperthyroidism and ophthalmopathy. As that study records: Initially, a first-round RT-PCR of the TCR CDR3 employed the HTBI primer set.

The material was peripheral blood mononuclear cells (PBMCs), obtained at new diagnosis, from a patient treated with antithyroid drugs. The V and J genes are TRBV28 and TRBJ2-2; TRBD1 matches 8 bases. The sequence came from a woman in her thirties with Graves disease. The CDR3 protein is CASIRQGYTGELFF. For the CDR3, the DNA is TGTGCCAGCATCCGACAGGGGTACACCGGGGAGCTGTTTTTT.